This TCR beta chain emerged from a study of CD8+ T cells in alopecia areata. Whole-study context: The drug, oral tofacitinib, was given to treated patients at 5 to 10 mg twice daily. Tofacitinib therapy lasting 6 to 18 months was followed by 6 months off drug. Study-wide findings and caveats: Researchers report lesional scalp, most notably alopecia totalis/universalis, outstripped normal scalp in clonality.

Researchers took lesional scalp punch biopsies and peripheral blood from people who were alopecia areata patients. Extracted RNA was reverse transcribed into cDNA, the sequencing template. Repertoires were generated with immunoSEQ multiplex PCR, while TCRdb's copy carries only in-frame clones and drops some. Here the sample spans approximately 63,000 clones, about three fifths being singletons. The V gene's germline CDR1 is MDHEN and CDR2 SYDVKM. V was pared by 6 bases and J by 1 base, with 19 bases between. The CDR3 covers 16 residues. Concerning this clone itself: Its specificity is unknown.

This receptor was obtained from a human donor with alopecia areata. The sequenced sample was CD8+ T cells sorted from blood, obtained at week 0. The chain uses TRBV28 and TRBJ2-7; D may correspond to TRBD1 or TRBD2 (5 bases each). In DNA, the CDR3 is TGTGCCAGCAGCCTACGAGGGGCAGAGTATTCCTACGAGCAGTACTTC. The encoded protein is CASSLRGAEYSYEQYF.